Listed below are T cell receptor beta chains from one sample, sequenced in a study of a mutant IDH1 vaccine in newly diagnosed glioma. Their specific antigens are unknown. Produced via immunoSEQ multiplex PCR; TCRdb's table is partial and in-frame only. This table holds tens of thousands of clones, 80% found once. The specimen was PBMCs, collected from a glioma patient whose treatment included an IDH1 peptide vaccine. The receptors originated from a man aged 40-49 years with glioma. CDR3s include the opening cysteine and the closing phenylalanine or tryptophan. The order of the fields is D gene, V gene, J gene, clone size, CDR3 protein, CDR3 DNA. The D gene is left open where the match is weak. Clone size appears in some rows only: once, few, many, or a class for an expanded clone.

D: NA; V: TRBV5-1; J: TRBJ1-5; size: once; CDR3: CASSPGDSNQPQHF; DNA: TGCGCCAGCAGTCCTGGGGATAGCAATCAGCCCCAGCATTTT
D: NA; V: TRBV5-1; J: TRBJ2-5; size: NA; CDR3: CASSGDGRETQYF; DNA: TGCGCCAGCAGCGGGGATGGGCGAGAGACCCAGTACTTC
D: NA; V: TRBV27; J: TRBJ2-2; size: NA; CDR3: CASRNGGVNTGELFF; DNA: TGTGCCAGCAGGAACGGGGGAGTCAACACCGGGGAGCTGTTTTTT
D: TRBD1; V: TRBV5-6; J: TRBJ2-7; size: NA; CDR3: CASSTTGFEQYF; DNA: TGTGCCAGCAGCACGACAGGGTTCGAGCAGTACTTC
D: NA; V: TRBV14; J: TRBJ1-3; size: NA; CDR3: CASKSSGGNTIYF; DNA: TGTGCCAGCAAGAGCTCTGGAGGAAACACCATATATTTT
D: NA; V: TRBV9; J: TRBJ1-1; size: few; CDR3: CASSAPYGRNTEAFF; DNA: TGTGCCAGCAGCGCTCCGTATGGAAGGAACACTGAAGCTTTCTTT
D: NA; V: TRBV7-2; J: TRBJ1-2; size: NA; CDR3: CASSLFGGGGKANYGYTF; DNA: TGTGCCAGCAGCTTATTCGGGGGGGGCGGCAAGGCTAACTATGGCTACACCTTC
D: NA; V: TRBV4-1; J: TRBJ1-5; size: NA; CDR3: CASSAGGLGSNQPQHF; DNA: TGCGCCAGCAGCGCCGGGGGGCTGGGAAGCAATCAGCCCCAGCATTTT
D: TRBD1; V: TRBV15; J: TRBJ1-6; size: NA; CDR3: CATSRGTGQGYNSPLHF; DNA: TGTGCCACCAGCAGAGGGACGGGACAGGGGTATAATTCACCCCTCCACTTT
D: NA; V: TRBV6-6; J: TRBJ1-1; size: NA; CDR3: CASSPVRTNTEAFF; DNA: TGTGCCAGCAGTCCCGTCCGAACGAACACTGAAGCTTTCTTT
D: NA; V: TRBV13; J: TRBJ2-1; size: NA; CDR3: CASSLNWDNEQFF; DNA: TGTGCCAGCAGCTTAAACTGGGACAATGAGCAGTTCTTC
D: NA; V: TRBV6-1; J: TRBJ2-7; size: NA; CDR3: CASSDPLSPPYEQYF; DNA: TGTGCCAGCAGTGATCCCCTTAGCCCTCCCTACGAGCAGTACTTC
D: TRBD1; V: TRBV4-1; J: TRBJ2-3; size: NA; CDR3: CASSHPSDRGSTDTQYF; DNA: TGCGCCAGCAGCCACCCCTCCGACAGGGGGTCAACAGATACGCAGTATTTT
D: NA; V: TRBV6-5; J: TRBJ1-1; size: NA; CDR3: CASSTPRNTEAFF; DNA: TGTGCCAGCAGTACGCCCAGGAACACTGAAGCTTTCTTT
D: TRBD1; V: TRBV19; J: TRBJ1-2; size: few; CDR3: CASSITAGGEGYTF; DNA: TGTGCCAGTAGTATAACGGCAGGGGGTGAGGGCTACACCTTC
D: NA; V: TRBV13; J: TRBJ2-7; size: NA; CDR3: CASSLGWTPSYEQYF; DNA: TGTGCCAGCAGCTTAGGTTGGACACCGTCCTACGAGCAGTACTTC
D: NA; V: TRBV2; J: TRBJ2-7; size: few; CDR3: CATQNVGSYEQYF; DNA: TGTGCCACCCAGAATGTGGGGTCCTACGAGCAGTACTTC
D: NA; V: TRBV19; J: TRBJ1-5; size: NA; CDR3: CASSMSQGTQPQHF; DNA: TGTGCCAGTAGTATGAGTCAGGGGACGCAGCCCCAGCATTTT
D: NA; V: TRBV4-1; J: TRBJ2-5; size: once; CDR3: CASSRTAGETQYF; DNA: TGCGCCAGCAGCCGGACAGCTGGGGAGACCCAGTACTTC
D: NA; V: TRBV6-5; J: TRBJ1-3; size: NA; CDR3: CASSYRGSGNTIYF; DNA: TGTGCCAGCAGTTACAGGGGCTCTGGAAACACCATATATTTT
D: NA; V: TRBV7-9; J: TRBJ2-5; size: once; CDR3: CASTEGSTTQYF; DNA: TGTGCCAGCACCGAGGGGTCTACGACCCAGTACTTC
D: TRBD2; V: TRBV9; J: TRBJ2-5; size: NA; CDR3: CASSVGALAGGRETQYF; DNA: TGTGCCAGCAGCGTAGGGGCACTAGCGGGGGGTAGGGAGACCCAGTACTTC
D: TRBD1; V: TRBV7-8; J: TRBJ1-2; size: once; CDR3: CASSVGQGGYGYTF; DNA: TGTGCCAGCAGCGTGGGACAGGGTGGCTATGGCTACACCTTC
D: NA; V: TRBV18; J: TRBJ1-2; size: NA; CDR3: CASSPVKNYGYTF; DNA: TGTGCCAGCTCACCAGTGAAAAACTATGGCTACACCTTC
D: TRBD1; V: TRBV5-1; J: TRBJ1-6; size: NA; CDR3: CASSLQTRTGVGSPLHF; DNA: TGCGCCAGCAGCTTGCAGACCCGGACAGGGGTAGGATCACCCCTCCACTTT
D: TRBD1; V: TRBV5-1; J: TRBJ1-2; size: NA; CDR3: CASRTGGVYGYTF; DNA: TGCGCCAGCAGAACAGGGGGCGTCTATGGCTACACCTTC
D: NA; V: TRBV27; J: TRBJ2-7; size: NA; CDR3: CASSPNWGFPDQGGQQYF; DNA: TGTGCCAGCAGTCCGAATTGGGGATTCCCGGACCAAGGTGGACAGCAGTACTTC
D: TRBD1; V: TRBV2; J: TRBJ1-2; size: NA; CDR3: CASATGGYGYTF; DNA: TGTGCCAGCGCTACAGGGGGATACGGCTACACCTTC
D: TRBD1; V: TRBV6-1; J: TRBJ1-1; size: NA; CDR3: CASSEWGTGVEAFF; DNA: TGTGCCAGCAGTGAATGGGGCACAGGGGTTGAAGCTTTCTTT
D: NA; V: TRBV6-5; J: TRBJ2-7; size: NA; CDR3: CASSYSYSPLEQYF; DNA: TGTGCCAGCAGTTACTCGTACTCACCTCTCGAGCAGTACTTC
D: TRBD2; V: TRBV18; J: TRBJ2-3; size: once; CDR3: CASSPGLSGATDTQYF; DNA: TGTGCCAGCTCACCAGGTCTTAGCGGGGCCACAGATACGCAGTATTTT
D: NA; V: TRBV30; J: TRBJ1-6; size: NA; CDR3: CAFGPGGRSPLHF; DNA: TGTGCCTTCGGACCCGGGGGGCGTTCACCCCTCCACTTT
D: NA; V: TRBV19; J: TRBJ1-2; size: few; CDR3: CASIGTLANYGYTF; DNA: TGTGCCAGTATCGGGACTCTGGCTAACTATGGCTACACCTTC
D: NA; V: TRBV19; J: TRBJ2-7; size: NA; CDR3: CASPDIARYEQYF; DNA: TGTGCCAGTCCCGACATTGCGAGGTACGAGCAGTACTTC
D: TRBD1; V: TRBV4-1; J: TRBJ2-7; size: NA; CDR3: CASSQVPGQGAYEQYF; DNA: TGCGCCAGCAGCCAGGTACCGGGACAGGGGGCTTACGAGCAGTACTTC
D: NA; V: TRBV6-5; J: TRBJ2-1; size: NA; CDR3: CASSYYGNEQFF; DNA: TGTGCCAGCAGTTACTACGGGAATGAGCAGTTCTTC
D: NA; V: TRBV19; J: TRBJ1-1; size: once; CDR3: CASSPTGRTGENTEAFF; DNA: TGTGCCAGTAGTCCGACTGGGAGAACAGGTGAGAACACTGAAGCTTTCTTT
D: NA; V: TRBV7-9; J: TRBJ2-7; size: NA; CDR3: CASSRSRTAEQYF; DNA: TGTGCCAGCAGCCGATCCAGGACAGCCGAGCAGTACTTC
D: TRBD1; V: TRBV5-8; J: TRBJ1-5; size: few; CDR3: CASSLGQGVGQPQHF; DNA: TGTGCCAGCAGCTTGGGGCAGGGGGTAGGTCAGCCCCAGCATTTT
D: NA; V: TRBV7-9; J: TRBJ2-7; size: once; CDR3: CASSLDTYNRDKQYF; DNA: TGTGCCAGCAGCTTAGATACTTACAACAGGGACAAGCAGTACTTC
D: NA; V: TRBV6-4; J: TRBJ2-3; size: NA; CDR3: CASSDDIWGDTQYF; DNA: TGTGCCAGCAGTGACGACATCTGGGGGGATACGCAGTATTTT
D: NA; V: TRBV7-9; J: TRBJ2-3; size: NA; CDR3: CASGERDTQYF; DNA: TGTGCCAGCGGCGAGCGGGATACGCAGTATTTT
D: NA; V: TRBV9; J: TRBJ2-3; size: NA; CDR3: CASSVRASTDTQYF; DNA: TGTGCCAGCAGCGTACGGGCTAGCACAGATACGCAGTATTTT
D: TRBD1; V: TRBV30; J: TRBJ1-6; size: NA; CDR3: CASSTGTGRTPLHF; DNA: TGTGCCTCTTCGACCGGGACAGGGAGAACCCCCCTCCACTTT
D: TRBD1; V: TRBV4-1; J: TRBJ2-1; size: few; CDR3: CASSPATWRTGVNEQFF; DNA: TGCGCCAGCAGCCCAGCCACATGGCGGACAGGGGTTAATGAGCAGTTCTTC
D: NA; V: TRBV19; J: TRBJ2-7; size: NA; CDR3: CASSIAPGVAYEQYF; DNA: TGTGCCAGTAGTATAGCGCCCGGGGTCGCCTACGAGCAGTACTTC
D: NA; V: TRBV27; J: TRBJ2-7; size: NA; CDR3: CASSLGSARSYEQYF; DNA: TGTGCCAGCAGTTTAGGGTCAGCCCGCTCCTACGAGCAGTACTTC
D: NA; V: TRBV6-6; J: TRBJ2-3; size: once; CDR3: CASRSLATISTDTQYF; DNA: TGTGCCAGCAGGTCCCTGGCGACGATTAGCACAGATACGCAGTATTTT